Below are 10 T cell receptor beta chains sequenced from a single sample in a study of blood T cell repertoires in COVID-19. Data came from immunoSEQ multiplex PCR; TCRdb stores just in-frame clones and leaves some out. The sample lists approximately 100,000 clones; more than 75% were seen once. What was sequenced was peripheral blood. These receptors originate from a human donor in a cohort sampled during active COVID-19.

For the CDR3, the DNA is TGTGCCAGTAGTAGTCGCAGGGGTGGAACTGAAGCTTTCTTT. Translated, it gives CASSSRRGGTEAFF. V gene TRBV19 combines with J gene TRBJ1-1; D is possibly TRBD1 (6 bases). The CDR3 is 14 residues long. CDR1 and CDR2 from the germline V gene are LNHDA and SQIVND (reference sequence). V was clipped by 4 bases and J by 5 bases, with 14 bases between them.

The chain employs TRBV27 and TRBJ1-1; TRBD1 aligns across 9 bases. The CDR3 sequence is 15 residues long. Germline loops: CDR1 MNHEY, CDR2 SMNVEV (reference sequence). J lost 2 bases, V lost 2 bases, and 3 bases had no gene match. The CDR3 loop is CASSLRTGVNTEAFF. The CDR3 coding sequence is TGTGCCAGCAGTTTAAGGACAGGGGTCAACACTGAAGCTTTCTTT.

V and J are TRBV2 and TRBJ1-2; possibly TRBD1 for D (5 bases). Trimming stripped 7 bases from V and 8 bases from J, with 17 bases between. The CDR3 spans 13 residues. From germline, CDR1 is SNHLY and CDR2 FYNNEI. The CDR3 DNA sequence: TGTGCCAGCACCGTATCAGGGTGGGGCGGCTACACCTTC. Protein: CASTVSGWGGYTF.

The chain couples TRBV5-1 to TRBJ2-1; D might be TRBD2 (5 bases). CDR1 and CDR2 (germline): SGHRS, YFSETQ. Trimming pared 4 bases from V and 0 bases from J, leaving 14 bases between. CDR3 length: 16 residues. This CDR3 reads CASSHDTGISYNEQFF. The CDR3 DNA sequence: TGCGCCAGCAGCCACGATACGGGGATCTCCTACAATGAGCAGTTCTTC.

This chain links TRBV29-1 with TRBJ2-7; possibly TRBD2 for D (7 bases). This CDR3 has 17 amino acids. Germline CDR1 and CDR2: SQVTM and ANQGSEA. V was trimmed by 0 bases and J by 2 bases, leaving 20 bases between them. CDR3 residues: CSVEDRGSGGGPYEQYF. CDR3 sequence (DNA): TGCAGCGTTGAAGATAGGGGTAGTGGGGGGGGCCCCTACGAGCAGTACTTC.

This clone was counted between two and nine times. The chain links TRBV7-2 to TRBJ2-7; D is possibly TRBD1 (6 bases). Trimming removed 4 bases at V and 4 bases at J, with 14 bases between. The CDR3 totals 14 residues. Germline V gene lookup returns CDR1 SGHTA and CDR2 FQGNSA. CDR3 in amino acids: CASSSPGDVYEQYF. CDR3 in DNA: TGTGCCAGCAGCTCTCCAGGGGATGTTTACGAGCAGTACTTC.

The chain links TRBV28 to TRBJ1-3; 7 nucleotides agree with TRBD1. The CDR3 totals 14 residues. Germline V CDR1 and CDR2: MDHEN, SYDVKM. After removal of 5 bases from V and 0 bases from J, the junction contained 1 base not matched to a gene. The CDR3 DNA sequence: TGTGCCAGCAGTCCAGGGGGCTCTGGAAACACCATATATTTT. Translating gives CASSPGGSGNTIYF.

The genes are TRBV10-3 and TRBJ2-3; TRBD2 agrees at 8 bases. Looked up from germline, CDR1 is ENHRY and CDR2 is SYGVKD. This CDR3 is built from 20 residues. The V segment lost 4 bases and the J segment 2 bases; nucleotides outside the gene matches: 20. Here the CDR3 DNA reads TGTGCCATCAGTGGCCCTTCGCGGTCGGGGCGGGGGGCTGCCACAGATACGCAGTATTTT. Translation gives CAISGPSRSGRGAATDTQYF.

The chain couples TRBV24-1 to TRBJ2-5; the match to TRBD1 covers 9 bases. Trimming removed 5 bases from V and 2 bases from J; junction bases left unmatched: 8. The CDR3 length is 16 residues. Germline V gene sequence: CDR1 KGHDR, CDR2 SFDVKD. This CDR3 is CATSGVDRGTQETQYF. The CDR3 region has the DNA TGTGCCACCAGTGGTGTCGACAGGGGGACACAAGAGACCCAGTACTTC.

A few counts support this clone. This chain joins TRBV28 and TRBJ2-1, with 7 bases matching TRBD2. Trimming at V came to 11 bases and at J to 2 bases, leaving 9 bases not matched to a gene. There are 14 residues in the CDR3. The germline gives CDR1 MDHEN, CDR2 SYDVKM. CDR3 residues: CALQSGEAYNEQFF. CDR3 DNA sequence: TGTGCCCTTCAAAGCGGGGAGGCCTACAATGAGCAGTTCTTC.